These T cell receptor beta chains were read from a single sample in a study of beta chain features in type 1 diabetes. Sequencing was performed with immunoSEQ multiplex PCR; in TCRdb, only in-frame clones are kept and a portion is missing. The data hold over 150,000 clones, with roughly 8% observed a single time. Sequenced input: central memory CD4+ T cells from blood. Source of these receptors: a man aged 18 to 30 in good health. Each CDR3 is given with its conserved first and last residue. D genes are given only for firm matches. Size is stated for part of the rows, as once, few or many counts, or as a class when the clone is expanded.

D gene,J gene,V gene,clone size,CDR3 length,CDR3 protein,CDR3 DNA
-,TRBJ2-1,TRBV9,many,14,CASSVGGVPSEQFF,TGTGCCAGCAGCGTAGGGGGGGTCCCCAGTGAGCAGTTCTTC
TRBD1,TRBJ1-4,TRBV2,few,15,CASSERQGVREKLFF,TGTGCCAGCAGTGAACGACAGGGGGTTCGAGAAAAACTGTTTTTT
-,TRBJ2-1,TRBV9,-,14,CASSVVQGGSEQFF,TGTGCCAGCAGCGTAGTTCAGGGAGGAAGTGAGCAGTTCTTC
TRBD1,TRBJ2-7,TRBV6-1,few,14,CASSEASDRDEQYF,TGTGCCAGCAGTGAAGCGTCGGACAGGGACGAGCAGTACTTC
-,TRBJ2-1,TRBV6-4,few,14,CASSPTRTFNEQFF,TGTGCCAGCAGTCCAACTAGAACGTTTAATGAGCAGTTCTTC
-,TRBJ2-5,TRBV2,-,12,CASRDYGETQYF,TGTGCCAGCAGGGACTACGGGGAGACCCAGTACTTC
TRBD2,TRBJ2-7,TRBV10-2,few,16,CASTSGGDPGQHEQYF,TGCGCCAGCACATCGGGGGGGGACCCAGGCCAGCACGAGCAGTACTTC
TRBD1,TRBJ2-2,TRBV7-2,-,16,CASSSSTGMGTGELFF,TGTGCCAGCAGCTCTTCGACAGGGATGGGCACCGGGGAGCTGTTTTTT
TRBD2,TRBJ2-2,TRBV19,-,17,CASSIGRAGATTGELFF,TGTGCCAGTAGTATAGGGAGAGCGGGGGCGACCACCGGGGAGCTGTTTTTT
-,TRBJ2-7,TRBV27,-,14,CASSFSRSSYEQYF,TGTGCCAGCAGTTTCAGCCGGAGCTCCTACGAGCAGTACTTC
-,TRBJ2-7,TRBV6-5,-,16,CASSYSGAGEHYEQYF,TGTGCCAGCAGTTACTCGGGGGCAGGGGAACACTACGAGCAGTACTTC
TRBD1,TRBJ2-7,TRBV28,few,14,CASSSPWTGGEQYF,TGTGCCAGCAGTTCTCCCTGGACAGGGGGGGAGCAGTACTTC
TRBD2,TRBJ2-1,TRBV7-3,few,15,CASSLSGLAGGAQFF,TGTGCCAGCAGCCTTTCTGGACTAGCGGGAGGCGCGCAGTTCTTC
TRBD1,TRBJ2-2,TRBV11-2,few,18,CASSQIPPTGGGTGELFF,TGTGCCAGCAGCCAGATACCCCCTACAGGGGGCGGCACCGGGGAGCTGTTTTTT
-,TRBJ2-2,TRBV20-1,many,10,CSAVSGELFF,TGCAGTGCTGTTAGTGGGGAGCTGTTTTTT
-,TRBJ2-6,TRBV2,many,12,CASGRGANVLTF,TGTGCGTCGGGGAGGGGGGCCAACGTCCTGACTTTC
TRBD2,TRBJ2-1,TRBV4-1,-,15,CASSQRGGSYNEQFF,TGCGCCAGCAGCCAACGCGGGGGCTCCTACAATGAGCAGTTCTTC
TRBD1,TRBJ1-2,TRBV25-1,few,15,CASSGGTGSAYGYTF,TGTGCCAGCAGTGGGGGGACAGGGAGTGCCTATGGCTACACCTTC
-,TRBJ2-2,TRBV7-3,few,15,CASSLTARVTGELFF,TGTGCCAGCAGCTTAACCGCCAGGGTGACCGGGGAGCTGTTTTTT
-,TRBJ2-1,TRBV4-3,many,14,CASSQEGARDEQFF,TGCGCCAGCAGCCAAGAGGGGGCGCGGGATGAGCAGTTCTTC